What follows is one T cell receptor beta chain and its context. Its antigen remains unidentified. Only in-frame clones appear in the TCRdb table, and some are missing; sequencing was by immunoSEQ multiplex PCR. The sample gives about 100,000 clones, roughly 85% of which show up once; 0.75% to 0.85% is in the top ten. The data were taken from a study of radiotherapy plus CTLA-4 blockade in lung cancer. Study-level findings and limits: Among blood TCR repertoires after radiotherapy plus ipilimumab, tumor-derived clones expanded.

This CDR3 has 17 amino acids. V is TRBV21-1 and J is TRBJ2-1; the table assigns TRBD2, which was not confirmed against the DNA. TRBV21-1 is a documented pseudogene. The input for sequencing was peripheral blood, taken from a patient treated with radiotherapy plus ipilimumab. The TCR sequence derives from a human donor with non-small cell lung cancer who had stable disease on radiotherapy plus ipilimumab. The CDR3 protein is CATIRTSGGAFYNEQFF. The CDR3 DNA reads TGTGCCACCATCCGCACTAGCGGGGGGGCTTTTTACAATGAGCAGTTCTTC.